This TCR beta chain was recovered during a study of identical twins. Study conclusions and caveats: Memory repertoires lacked the insertion deficit that abundant cord blood beta clonotypes showed. Twins showed weaker excess sharing in their beta out-of-frame sequences. The study drew conclusions from cross-sectional statistical analysis, not from following the same donors.

This clonotype was seen many times. Its antigen is not known. CDR1 is MDHEN, CDR2 SYDVKM, per germline. The germline V and J ends were trimmed by 5 bases and 6 bases, with 24 bases remaining between them. CDR3 size: 17 residues. With template switching, a universal primer site was added, and the cDNA carried unique molecular identifiers. TCRdb processed the 5' RACE reads anew with MiXCR; each CDR3 protein has one entry. The repertoire consists of 1.5 million or so distinct CDR3 sequences, with 25% to 35% occurring once and the leading ten covering over 0.25%. This receptor was obtained from a newborn girl in good health. V usage is TRBV28 and J usage is TRBJ2-3; D is perhaps TRBD1 (5 bases). The source material was cord blood. CDR3 DNA sequence: TGTGCCAGCAGTCCCCTCTTAGGGGAAGGGGCTGCGGATACGCAGTATTTT. Translated: CASSPLLGEGAADTQYF. Variable domain in full (rest from reference TRBV28 and TRBJ2-3): DVKVTQSSRYLVKRTGEKVFLECVQDMDHENMFWYRQDPGLGLRLIYFSYDVKMKEKGDIPEGYSVSREKKERFSLILESASTNQTSMYLCASSPLLGEGAADTQYFGPGTRLTVL.